What follows describes a single T cell receptor (beta chain). The antigen remains unidentified. Primers: 60 Vbeta forward and 13 Jbeta reverse. Original methodology: Around 80 million unique TCR beta chains, roughly 11 million of them shared, were counted by a later analysis. Measured with immunoSEQ multiplex PCR; TCRdb has only the in-frame clones, and not every one. The DNA gave D and trimming, while V, J and clone size come from that table. The sample has around 200,000 clones, 70% to 75% seen once. The data are from a study of cytomegalovirus exposure and HLA in healthy donors. Looking at the study overall: HLA-typed donors contributed approximately 86 million unique TCRs, which were held in an early data release.

This CDR3 spans 14 amino acids. In germline, CDR1 is SGHTA, CDR2 FQGNSA. The V segment lost 3 bases and the J segment 4 bases; nucleotides outside the gene matches: 5. Broader study findings: Among TCR sequences, most were rare, though some public TCRs appeared in many donors. Researchers reported from a later analysis that most CMV-associated TCR beta chains appeared HLA-restricted.

The TCR was taken from a man aged 25 to 40 in good health and CMV-seropositive. The J gene is TRBJ1-1, the V gene TRBV7-2; TRBD1 agrees at 7 bases. Sequences were obtained from PBMCs. The CDR3 here is CASSFPDRATEAFF. CDR3 in DNA: TGTGCCAGCAGCTTCCCCGACAGGGCCACTGAAGCTTTCTTT.